This TCR beta chain appears in the sequencing data of a study of T cells in Graves' hyperthyroidism and ophthalmopathy. Amplification of TCR beta CDR3 regions was performed using RNA transcripts as template. The HTBI primer set served for first-round RT-PCR of the TCR CDR3. TCRdb re-called the multiplex PCR reads with MiXCR, one entry per CDR3 protein. The table shows 560,000 or so distinct CDR3 sequences, with just under 20% occurring only once. Study conclusions and caveats: Separation of ophthalmopathy from stable hyperthyroidism was achieved by a 13 V-J model. The model forecast ophthalmopathy, anticipating it by a median approximately 6 months before onset.

Each diagnosis drew on symptoms, thyroxine, TRAb, thyroid ultrasound and orbital computed tomography findings. It was 10 ml of fresh peripheral blood that supplied the PBMCs. Germline V lookup: CDR1 SEHNR, CDR2 FQNEAQ (reference sequence). The CDR3 loop spans 15 amino acids. Trimming cost V 3 bases and J 5 bases, with 16 bases left between them. To note about this clonotype: The antigen is unknown.

This sequence originates from a man between 35 and 55 years old with Graves' ophthalmopathy. The chain carries TRBV7-9 and TRBJ2-5; maybe TRBD1 (5 bases). The sample was blood. The CDR3 DNA reads as TGTGCCAGCAGCTTCCCACGTCTGGGGCAGGAGACCCAGTACTTC. Residues: CASSFPRLGQETQYF.